These 25 T cell receptor beta chains were sequenced from one sample in a study of shared clonotypes between healthy human individuals (dated by TCRdb to the early 2020s). Library preparation employed the immunoSEQ multiplex PCR assay. The table comes from immuneACCESS by way of TCRdb, which keeps in-frame sequences with V and J called. Part of the clones is missing from these tables; in studies checked, under half for an unresolved V gene and the rest for unknown reasons. For this sample there are a few hundred thousand clones; around 80% appear just once. The ten largest clones capture approximately 12% of the sample. The material sequenced was PBMCs. The source of these receptors is a woman aged 40-49 years in good health. Some clones in this sample may be carry-over from other donors' samples.

This chain joins TRBV5-1 and TRBJ1-5; no reliable D call. V was shortened by 4 bases and J by 0 bases, with 11 bases between the two germline ends. Germline V lookup: CDR1 SGHRS, CDR2 YFSETQ. The CDR3 spans 15 residues. The CDR3 is CASSPKHDSNQPQHF. The CDR3 nucleotides read TGCGCCAGCAGCCCAAAACATGATAGCAATCAGCCCCAGCATTTT. Complete variable domain (other parts from reference TRBV5-1 and TRBJ1-5): KAGVTQTPRYLIKTRGQQVTLSCSPISGHRSVSWYQQTPGQGLQFLFEYFSETQRNKGNFPGRFSGRQFSNSRSEMNVSTLELGDSALYLCASSPKHDSNQPQHFGDGTRLSIL.

The genes are TRBV19 and TRBJ2-7, with D unresolved. The CDR3 consists of 14 residues. The ends were cut back, 5 bases at V and 0 bases at J, with 11 bases in the middle. The V gene's germline CDR1 is LNHDA and CDR2 SQIVND (reference sequence). Here the CDR3 DNA reads TGTGCCAGTAGTTTGGGGATCCACTCCTACGAGCAGTACTTC. This gives the protein CASSLGIHSYEQYF.

This clone showed up just a few times. The sample has other DNA sequences that encode this CDR3 too. The rearrangement joins TRBV6-1 to TRBJ2-7, with TRBD2 matching over 7 bases. Trimming at V came to 3 bases and at J to 2 bases, leaving 4 bases not matched to a gene. The CDR3 length is 14 residues. Germline assignment: CDR1 MNHNS and CDR2 SASEGT. The CDR3 DNA sequence: TGTGCCAGCAGTGAGTTAGCGGGTCCCTACGAGCAGTACTTC. Its protein product is CASSELAGPYEQYF.

V usage is TRBV9 and J usage is TRBJ1-4; 10 bases agree with TRBD1. From germline, CDR1 is SGDLS and CDR2 YYNGEE. This CDR3 comprises 16 residues. The V segment lost 4 bases and the J segment 4 bases; nucleotides outside the gene matches: 7. CDR3 region: CASSPKDRGGNEKLFF. As DNA, the CDR3 is TGTGCCAGCAGCCCCAAGGACAGGGGGGGTAATGAAAAACTGTTTTTT. Supplemented by reference TRBV9 and TRBJ1-4, the full variable domain reads DSGVTQTPKHLITATGQRVTLRCSPRSGDLSVYWYQQSLDQGLQFLIQYYNGEERAKGNILERFSAQQFPDLHSELNLSSLELGDSALYFCASSPKDRGGNEKLFFGSGTQLSVL.

This clone was recorded once. A far larger clone is just one base off, so this is likely a read error. Given the absence of the conserved phenylalanine or tryptophan at the CDR3 end, a read error is likely. The chain joins TRBV30 to TRBJ1-2, with 8 positions matching TRBD1. V dropped 1 base and J dropped 8; count of bases not matched to a gene: 6. This CDR3 spans 13 amino acids. In germline, CDR1 is GTSNPN, CDR2 SVGIG (reference sequence). The CDR3 is CAWSADRVKGYTL. In DNA form, the CDR3 reads TGTGCCTGGAGTGCGGACAGGGTAAAAGGCTACACCCTC.

This chain joins TRBV7-9 and TRBJ2-5; no definite D call. The germline CDR1 and CDR2 sequences are SEHNR and FQNEAQ (reference sequence). V shed 6 bases and J shed 4 bases, with 12 bases lying between them. The CDR3 runs to 13 residues. The CDR3 DNA is TGTGCCAGCAGGGAAGGCCGCGGAGAGACCCAGTACTTC. Amino acid sequence: CASREGRGETQYF.

The chain joins TRBV4-1 to TRBJ2-3; D uncertain. Trimming took off 0 bases at V and 9 bases at J, with 7 bases between the two ends. CDR1 is MGHRA and CDR2 is YSYEKL in the germline V gene. CDR3 size: 12 residues. The CDR3: CASSQDRVTQYF. In nucleotides, the CDR3 is TGCGCCAGCAGCCAAGATCGGGTGACGCAGTATTTT.

As regards this clone: A far larger clone is one base from this, pointing to a likely read error. Different DNA sequences within this sample yield the same CDR3. The V call is TRBV5-1, the J call TRBJ2-6, with a tentative D call TRBD1 (5 bases). Germline V lookup: CDR1 SGHRS, CDR2 YFSETQ. This CDR3 has 16 residues. The CDR3 sequence: CASSPYGTSGANVLTF. CDR3 nucleotides: TGCGCCAGCAGCCCCTACGGAACATCTGGGGCCAACGTCCTGACCTTC.

The V call is TRBV18, the J call TRBJ2-5; weak D call: TRBD1 (5 bases). CDR3 length equals 14 residues. Deletions cut 3 bases from V and 5 bases from J, with 13 bases between. Germline loops: CDR1 KGHSH, CDR2 LQKENI. This chain's CDR3 is CASSPTTEAETQYF. The CDR3 coding sequence is TGTGCCAGCTCACCGACGACAGAGGCGGAGACCCAGTACTTC. The entire variable domain, with the rest obtained from reference TRBV18 and TRBJ2-5, is as follows: NAGVMQNPRHLVRRRGQEARLRCSPMKGHSHVYWYRQLPEEGLKFMVYLQKENIIDESGMPKERFSAEFPKEGPSILRIQQVVRGDSAAYFCASSPTTEAETQYFGPGTRLLVL.

This chain uses TRBV2 with TRBJ2-7; D gene ambiguous. V gave up 6 bases and J gave up 2 bases, with 8 bases separating them. The CDR3 extends over 12 amino acids. Germline loops: CDR1 SNHLY, CDR2 FYNNEI. The CDR3 region has the DNA TGTGCCAGCAGGCGACTGGCCTACGAGCAGTACTTC. This translates into CASRRLAYEQYF.

This clone was observed many times. CDR3: CASKRPEEETQYF. DNA of the CDR3: TGTGCCAGTAAGCGACCGGAGGAAGAGACCCAGTACTTC. V is TRBV19 and J is TRBJ2-5; a weak D match, TRBD2 (5 bases). The CDR3 runs to 13 residues. V gave up 7 bases and J gave up 3 bases, with 12 bases separating them. Germline CDR1 and CDR2: LNHDA and SQIVND (reference sequence).

J is TRBJ2-5 and V is TRBV11-2; the match to TRBD1 covers 7 bases. Unmatched junction bases numbered 9, after V lost 5 bases and J lost 3 bases. Per germline, CDR1 SGHAT and CDR2 FQNNGV. CDR3 length: 15 amino acids. CDR3 DNA sequence: TGTGCCAGCAGCGTGGGACAGTACATAGAAGAGACCCAGTACTTC. The encoded protein is CASSVGQYIEETQYF.

The chain carries TRBV6-1 and TRBJ1-2; no firm D call. The CDR3 extends over 11 amino acids. The V gene's germline CDR1 is MNHNS and CDR2 SASEGT. V was clipped by 3 bases and J by 13 bases, with 12 bases between them. CDR3 coding DNA: TGTGCCAGCAGTGACTTATCGGCTACCACCTTC. It is translated as CASSDLSATTF.

This rearrangement joins TRBV7-6 to TRBJ2-5; D may be TRBD1 (6 bases). Germline loops: CDR1 SGHVS, CDR2 FNYEAQ. CDR3 length: 13 residues. Trimming removed 5 bases from V and 2 bases from J, with 9 bases in between. The CDR3 here is CASSPDRQETQYF. The CDR3 bases are TGTGCCAGCAGCCCCGACAGGCAAGAGACCCAGTACTTC.

The V and J genes are TRBV19 and TRBJ2-1, with 12 bases identical to TRBD1. The CDR3 has 14 amino acids. Unmatched junction bases numbered 10, after V lost 10 bases and J lost 9 bases. Germline V gene lookup returns CDR1 LNHDA and CDR2 SQIVND (reference sequence). The CDR3 nucleotides are TGTGCCACTTGCCCGGGACAGGGGGCGATTGAGCAGTTCTTC. It specifies CATCPGQGAIEQFF. Full variable domain (rest looked up from reference TRBV19 and TRBJ2-1): DGGITQSPKYLFRKEGQNVTLSCEQNLNHDAMYWYRQDPGQGLRLIYYSQIVNDFQKGDIAEGYSVSREKKESFPLTVTSAQKNPTAFYLCATCPGQGAIEQFFGPGTRLTVL.

V and J are TRBV7-8 and TRBJ1-1; D remains ambiguous. The V and J ends lost 7 bases and 0 bases respectively, with 12 bases between them. The CDR3 contains 14 residues. The germline CDR1 and CDR2 sequences are SGHVS and FQNEAQ. CDR3 bases: TGTGCCAGCACCCCGAGGCGGATGAACACTGAAGCTTTCTTT. Its translation is CASTPRRMNTEAFF.

The chain combines TRBV9 with TRBJ2-1, with a possible D match to TRBD2 (6 bases). V was shortened by 1 base and J by 8 bases, with 10 bases between the two germline ends. This CDR3 comprises 13 residues. CDR1 and CDR2 from the germline V gene are SGDLS and YYNGEE. The CDR3: CASSVLLADEQFF. The CDR3 coding sequence is TGTGCCAGCAGCGTATTATTAGCGGATGAGCAGTTCTTC.

The chain couples TRBV30 to TRBJ2-5; D call uncertain. The germline CDR1 and CDR2 sequences are GTSNPN and SVGIG (reference sequence). The CDR3 contains 11 residues. V was trimmed by 2 bases and J by 5 bases, leaving 6 bases between them. The CDR3 sequence is CAWSHGETQYF. The CDR3 nucleotides read TGTGCCTGGAGTCATGGGGAGACCCAGTACTTC.

The chain links TRBV6-6 to TRBJ2-1, with TRBD2 as a possible D gene (5 bases). The germline gives CDR1 MNHNY, CDR2 SVGAGI (reference sequence). The CDR3 consists of 14 residues. Trimming left V 7 bases short and J 2 bases short, with 12 bases between. For the CDR3, the DNA is TGTGCCAGCATGTCAGCGGCTACCTACAATGAGCAGTTCTTC. Translated, it gives CASMSAATYNEQFF.

CDR3 DNA sequence: TGTGCCAGCAGCCAAGGGCTTGGGACCAACTATGGCTACACCTTC. It is translated as CASSQGLGTNYGYTF. This chain joins TRBV14 and TRBJ1-2; TRBD1 is a possible D gene (5 bases). The CDR3 is made up of 15 amino acids. The V end lost 1 base, the J end lost 2 bases, and 11 bases lay between the germline ends. CDR1 is SGHDN, CDR2 FVKESK, per germline.

This clone appeared a few times. The chain uses TRBV5-1 and TRBJ1-1; D remains ambiguous. The length of the CDR3 is 13 residues. Looked up from germline, CDR1 is SGHRS and CDR2 is YFSETQ. Trimming took off 0 bases at V and 2 bases at J, with 5 bases between the two ends. CDR3 DNA sequence: TGCGCCAGCAGCTTGGAGAGAAACACTGAAGCTTTCTTT. Protein product: CASSLERNTEAFF.

As to this clone: Mismatch with germline at one junction end may stem from a read error. This sequence joins TRBV5-4 and TRBJ2-1; the match to TRBD2 covers 8 bases. CDR3 length: 16 residues. The germline CDR1 and CDR2 sequences are SGHNT and YYREEE (reference sequence). The CDR3 sequence: CASSLALAGGYSEQFF. CDR3 coding DNA: TGTGCCAGCAGCTTGGCGCTAGCGGGCGGATACAGTGAGCAGTTCTTC.

The chain links TRBV15 to TRBJ2-5; weak D call: TRBD1 (6 bases). The CDR3 is 15 amino acids. CDR1 LNHNV and CDR2 YYDKDF come from the germline V gene (reference sequence). V shed 3 bases and J shed 2 bases, with 13 bases lying between them. CDR3 coding DNA: TGTGCCACCAGCAGGCCGGGACAACGGCAAGAGACCCAGTACTTC. Its translation: CATSRPGQRQETQYF.

This clone has only one observation. This chain connects TRBV14 to TRBJ2-7; 13 bases map to TRBD2. CDR1 is SGHDN and CDR2 is FVKESK in the germline V gene. V was pared by 4 bases and J by 4 bases, with 7 bases of the junction left unmatched. CDR3 length: 16 amino acids. CDR3 in amino acids: CASSPLGLAGAYEQYF. The CDR3 region has the DNA TGTGCCAGCAGCCCTCTCGGACTAGCGGGAGCTTACGAGCAGTACTTC.

The rearrangement joins TRBV4-2 to TRBJ2-7, with D perhaps TRBD2 (6 bases). CDR3 size: 17 residues. CDR1 LGHNA and CDR2 YNFKEQ come from the germline V gene. Deletions cut 4 bases from V and 0 bases from J, with 19 bases between. The CDR3 here is CASSPSEGGGVSYEQYF. The CDR3, as DNA: TGTGCCAGCAGCCCATCAGAGGGAGGCGGGGTCTCCTACGAGCAGTACTTC.